This T cell receptor beta chain was captured in a study of OX40 agonist ivuxolimab in advanced cancers. Findings and limits, study-wide: Expanded clones tended on average to be more numerous among CD8+ T cells than CD4+.

Using immunoSEQ multiplex PCR, the repertoire was profiled, and TCRdb retains in-frame clones only, with some absent. Among roughly 63,000 clones, roughly four fifths were seen once, and the ten largest hold roughly 3.2%. As regards this clone: Its antigen is as yet unknown.

Germline lookup yields CDR1 MDHEN and CDR2 SYDVKM. Between the trimmed V and J ends, which lost 5 bases and 5 bases, there was a span of 16 bases. CDR3 length: 15 amino acids. The clonotype was recovered from an adult with an advanced solid tumor such as melanoma, head and neck, liver or kidney cancer. This chain connects TRBV28 to TRBJ2-1; D is possibly TRBD1 or TRBD2 (5 bases each). The sample was CD4+ or CD8+ T cells sorted from blood, taken in a trial of the OX40 agonist ivuxolimab. CDR3 protein: CASSLYRDGHNEQFF. In DNA form, the CDR3 reads TGTGCCAGCAGTCTATACCGGGACGGCCACAATGAGCAGTTCTTC.